These 14 T cell receptor beta chains originate from one sample sequenced in a study of shared clonotypes between healthy human individuals. Method: immunoSEQ multiplex PCR; TCRdb's copy keeps in-frame clones and lacks some. The data show approximately 1,000,000 clones, roughly 74% seen once. Input material: memory CD4+ T cells from PBMCs. Stated subset: CD45RA-negative fraction. The receptor source for this set is a man aged 18 to 30 in good health. Some clones in this sample may be carry-over from other donors' samples.

This clone has more than one count but fewer than ten. This chain connects TRBV30 to TRBJ2-2; D may be TRBD2 (6 bases). The CDR3 has 12 amino acids. With 2 bases removed from V and 8 bases from J, the gap between germline ends came to 9 bases. Germline lookup yields CDR1 GTSNPN and CDR2 SVGIG (reference sequence). The CDR3 spells CAWSSAGGELFF. CDR3 coding DNA: TGTGCCTGGAGTTCTGCGGGAGGGGAGCTGTTTTTT.

The V call is TRBV6-5, the J call TRBJ2-5; tentatively, D is TRBD1 (6 bases). Germline V CDR1 and CDR2: MNHEY, SVGAGI. The V and J ends lost 1 base and 2 bases respectively, with 8 bases between them. The CDR3 has 14 residues. The DNA for the CDR3 is TGTGCCAGCAGTTACTTTGGGACACAAGAGACCCAGTACTTC. This encodes CASSYFGTQETQYF.

This chain links TRBV6-6 with TRBJ2-5; 9 positions match TRBD1. J was trimmed by 5 bases and V by 4 bases; bases with no gene match: 8. Germline V gene sequence: CDR1 MNHNY, CDR2 SVGAGI (reference sequence). The CDR3 has 15 amino acids. As DNA, the CDR3 is TGTGCCAGCAGTTCCCTCGGACAGGGGTGGGAGACCCAGTACTTC. This encodes CASSSLGQGWETQYF.

The V gene is TRBV30, the J gene TRBJ2-2; a possible D gene is TRBD1 (8 bases). This CDR3 region has 15 residues. Per germline, CDR1 GTSNPN and CDR2 SVGIG (reference sequence). V gave up 2 bases and J gave up 5 bases, with 15 bases separating them. The CDR3 loop is CAWSRTGGVTGELFF. CDR3 DNA: TGTGCCTGGAGTAGAACAGGGGGGGTGACCGGGGAGCTGTTTTTT.

The rearrangement links TRBV5-6 to TRBJ2-3, with 7 bases identical to TRBD2. V shed 2 bases and J 4 bases; nucleotides not matched to a gene: 10. Germline lookup yields CDR1 SGHDT and CDR2 YYEEEE. The CDR3 sequence is 16 residues long. Here the CDR3 reads CASSFSGTIPADTQYF. DNA for the CDR3: TGTGCCAGCAGCTTCTCCGGGACTATTCCTGCAGATACGCAGTATTTT.

This chain connects TRBV18 to TRBJ2-3; unclear D gene. CDR3 length: 13 amino acids. CDR1 and CDR2 (germline): KGHSH, LQKENI. The germline V and J ends were trimmed by 5 bases and 6 bases, with 12 bases remaining between them. CDR3 sequence (DNA): TGTGCCAGCTCAAGGCAACAAGGGGATACGCAGTATTTT. Its protein product is CASSRQQGDTQYF. Supplemented by reference TRBV18 and TRBJ2-3, the full variable domain reads NAGVMQNPRHLVRRRGQEARLRCSPMKGHSHVYWYRQLPEEGLKFMVYLQKENIIDESGMPKERFSAEFPKEGPSILRIQQVVRGDSAAYFCASSRQQGDTQYFGPGTRLTVL.

This clone was seen a few times. This chain joins TRBV5-1 and TRBJ1-1; D gene unclear. V dropped 1 base and J dropped 6 bases, with 10 bases sitting between them. This CDR3 is built from 13 residues. Germline V CDR1 and CDR2: SGHRS, YFSETQ. The CDR3 loop is CASSLTGSAEAFF. The CDR3 coding sequence is TGCGCCAGCAGCTTGACGGGAAGTGCTGAAGCTTTCTTT.

V usage is TRBV9 and J usage is TRBJ1-2; 11 bases match TRBD1. The V and J ends lost 4 bases and 5 bases, in that order; junction bases with no gene match: 4. Germline loops: CDR1 SGDLS, CDR2 YYNGEE. The CDR3 has 14 residues. CDR3 region: CASSPDRGLYGYTF. The CDR3 DNA reads TGTGCCAGCAGCCCGGACAGGGGGCTGTATGGCTACACCTTC.

The rearrangement links TRBV7-3 to TRBJ2-2; the match to TRBD1 covers 8 bases. The CDR3 loop spans 14 amino acids. The germline V gene has CDR1 SGHTA and CDR2 FQGTGA. With 5 bases clipped from V and 3 bases from J, the junction kept 2 bases outside the gene matches. This chain's CDR3 is CASSLQGDTGELFF. CDR3 nucleotides: TGTGCCAGCAGCCTACAGGGGGACACCGGGGAGCTGTTTTTT.

In this sample, this clone turned up once. This chain uses TRBV7-3 with TRBJ2-7, with D possibly TRBD1 on 9 matching bases. Germline values: CDR1 SGHTA, CDR2 FQGTGA. V was shortened by 1 base and J by 4 bases, with 17 bases between the two germline ends. This CDR3 spans 16 amino acids. CDR3 loop: CASSLSGGTGSYEQYF. The CDR3 nucleotides are TGTGCCAGCAGCTTAAGCGGGGGGACAGGGTCGTACGAGCAGTACTTC.

The chain recombines TRBV9 with TRBJ2-2, with D unresolved. The CDR3 length is 14 residues. V was clipped by 3 bases and J by 2 bases, with 8 bases between them. Germline CDR1 is SGDLS and CDR2 is YYNGEE. CDR3 region: CASSERTNTGELFF. DNA of the CDR3: TGTGCCAGCAGCGAGAGGACCAACACCGGGGAGCTGTTTTTT.

The chain uses TRBV4-2 and TRBJ2-5, with D possibly being TRBD1 or TRBD2 (6 bases each). There are 15 residues in the CDR3. The V end lost 2 bases, the J end lost 5 bases, and 15 bases lay between the germline ends. The V gene's germline CDR1 is LGHNA and CDR2 YNFKEQ. The CDR3 reads CASSQPTRGRETQYF. The CDR3 nucleotides are TGTGCCAGCAGCCAACCTACTAGGGGGAGGGAGACCCAGTACTTC.

This chain joins TRBV4-3 and TRBJ1-2; unclear D gene. V lost 4 bases to trimming and J lost 2 bases, with 14 bases between them. Germline loops: CDR1 LGHNA, CDR2 YSLEER. The CDR3 has 15 amino acids. The CDR3 region is CASSPGGGVNYGYTF. The CDR3 DNA sequence: TGCGCCAGCAGCCCCGGCGGCGGGGTAAACTATGGCTACACCTTC.

This clone was counted a single time. The chain couples TRBV11-3 to TRBJ2-3; maybe TRBD2 (5 bases). The CDR3 has 14 residues. CDR1 is SGHNT, CDR2 YENEEA, per germline. The V gene lost 4 bases and the J gene lost 6 bases, with 14 bases spanning the gap. The CDR3 DNA reads as TGTGCCAGCAGCTCGTCTCTTGGCGGGGATACGCAGTATTTT. It codes for CASSSSLGGDTQYF.